Presented here are 13 T cell receptor beta chains from one specimen sequenced in a study of shared clonotypes between healthy human individuals. This table comes from immunoSEQ multiplex PCR, and its TCRdb copy is limited to in-frame clones, with some not included. The data hold roughly 200,000 clones, with around 63% observed a single time. Input material: memory CD4+ T cells sorted from blood. As to subset: CD45RA-negative fraction. The receptors here all came from a man between 25 and 39 years old in good health.

V usage is TRBV6-4 and J usage is TRBJ2-1; 9 bases are a match to TRBD2. Losses at the gene ends were 6 bases for V and 10 bases for J; bases not matched to a gene: 10. Germline CDR1 is MRHNA and CDR2 is SNTAGT. The CDR3 length is 14 residues. CDR3 nucleotide sequence: TGTGCCAGCAGCTCCGGGACTAGCCCGGGGGAGCAGTTCTTC. This sequence encodes CASSSGTSPGEQFF.

This clone was counted a few times. This sequence joins TRBV11-1 and TRBJ2-3; tentatively, D is TRBD1 (6 bases). Trimming took off 5 bases at V and 2 bases at J, with 14 bases between the two ends. The CDR3 spans 15 residues. Germline lookup yields CDR1 SGHAT and CDR2 FQDESV (reference sequence). The CDR3 DNA sequence: TGTGCCAGCAGCGCAACAGGGTATCACACAGATACGCAGTATTTT. Translated, it gives CASSATGYHTDTQYF.

This clone was counted only a few times. Other DNA sequences in the same sample also yield this CDR3. The gene calls are TRBV6-1 and TRBJ1-2, with D possibly TRBD1 on 6 matching bases. This CDR3 has 15 residues. V lost 6 bases and J 2 bases, leaving 16 bases between the germline ends. Germline CDR1 MNHNS, CDR2 SASEGT. CDR3 region: CASSLGGGGNYGYTF. CDR3 DNA sequence: TGTGCCAGCAGCCTGGGAGGGGGGGGGAACTATGGCTACACCTTC.

The CDR3 is CASRDRGLTDTQYF. In nucleotides, the CDR3 is TGTGCCAGCAGAGACAGGGGCCTCACAGATACGCAGTATTTT. The chain links TRBV6-1 to TRBJ2-3; TRBD1 aligns across 8 bases. The V and J ends lost 6 bases and 2 bases, in that order; junction bases with no gene match: 4. CDR1 MNHNS and CDR2 SASEGT come from the germline V gene. The CDR3 has 14 amino acids.

This clone was counted a few times. The chain uses TRBV2 and TRBJ2-7, with a weak D call TRBD2 (5 bases). V dropped 8 bases and J dropped 5 bases, with 13 bases sitting between them. CDR1 is SNHLY and CDR2 is FYNNEI in the germline V gene. The CDR3 covers 12 residues. In DNA, the CDR3 is TGTGCCAGCGGTACTAGTATTGACGAGCAGTACTTC. It is translated as CASGTSIDEQYF.

The V and J genes are TRBV28 and TRBJ2-5, with D perhaps matching TRBD2 (6 bases). The CDR3 is made up of 14 amino acids. Deletions cut 5 bases from V and 1 base from J, with 11 bases between. Germline-derived CDR1 and CDR2 are MDHEN and SYDVKM. CDR3 in amino acids: CASSMAGRQETQYF. The CDR3 DNA reads TGTGCCAGCAGTATGGCGGGACGCCAAGAGACCCAGTACTTC.

J is TRBJ2-1 and V is TRBV28; 10 nucleotides agree with TRBD2. Looked up from germline, CDR1 is MDHEN and CDR2 is SYDVKM. J was trimmed by 10 bases and V by 5 bases; bases with no gene match: 14. The CDR3 is 16 amino acids. CDR3 region: CASSPGGSGGRGEQFF. CDR3 DNA sequence: TGTGCCAGCAGTCCAGGAGGTAGCGGGGGGCGGGGAGAGCAGTTCTTC.

This clone occurred a few times. The chain employs TRBV2 and TRBJ2-7; 10 positions agree with TRBD1. V dropped 8 bases and J dropped 3; count of bases not matched to a gene: 7. Per the germline V gene, CDR1 is SNHLY and CDR2 is FYNNEI. The CDR3 contains 14 residues. This CDR3 reads CASQGRDRGYEQYF. The CDR3 region has the DNA TGTGCCAGCCAAGGTCGGGACAGGGGCTACGAGCAGTACTTC.

In its sample, this clone was seen many times. The chain couples TRBV5-1 to TRBJ2-5, with 7 bases aligning to TRBD1. Germline values: CDR1 SGHRS, CDR2 YFSETQ. V shed 0 bases, J shed 0 bases, and the junction held 8 bases outside the gene matches. The CDR3 is 17 residues long. CDR3 residues: CASSLGATTGNQETQYF. The CDR3 DNA follows: TGCGCCAGCAGCTTGGGGGCAACGACAGGGAACCAAGAGACCCAGTACTTC.

This chain connects TRBV5-1 to TRBJ1-1; D is unclear. Germline lookup yields CDR1 SGHRS and CDR2 YFSETQ. Trimming removed 3 bases from V and 4 bases from J, with 13 bases in between. This CDR3 has 14 amino acids. CDR3 bases: TGCGCCAGCAGCTGGACCCGGGGTGGCACTGAAGCTTTCTTT. It translates to CASSWTRGGTEAFF. Drawing the rest from reference TRBV5-1 and TRBJ1-1, the complete variable domain is KAGVTQTPRYLIKTRGQQVTLSCSPISGHRSVSWYQQTPGQGLQFLFEYFSETQRNKGNFPGRFSGRQFSNSRSEMNVSTLELGDSALYLCASSWTRGGTEAFFGQGTRLTVV.

The V call is TRBV4-1, the J call TRBJ2-2, with TRBD2 matching 12 bases. This CDR3 contains 16 residues. The germline gives CDR1 MGHRA, CDR2 YSYEKL. Trimming cost V 2 bases and J 6 bases; bases outside gene matches: 4. This CDR3 is CASSQLAGGPAGELFF. The CDR3 DNA is TGCGCCAGCAGCCAACTAGCGGGAGGGCCGGCCGGGGAGCTGTTTTTT.

This clone was seen once. The V and J genes are TRBV29-1 and TRBJ2-7, with 9 bases that match TRBD2. With V trimmed by 5 bases and J by 3 bases, 8 bases remained unmatched. The germline V gene has CDR1 SQVTM and CDR2 ANQGSEA. The CDR3 is made up of 14 amino acids. DNA of the CDR3: TGCAGCGTTAGACTAGCGGACTTTAACTACGAGCAGTACTTC. It yields the protein CSVRLADFNYEQYF.

V gene TRBV11-1 combines with J gene TRBJ1-1, with D perhaps matching TRBD1 (5 bases). CDR3 size: 13 residues. V dropped 5 bases and J dropped 7 bases, with 14 bases sitting between them. CDR1 and CDR2 (germline): SGHAT, FQDESV (reference sequence). Here the CDR3 reads CASSRRDQDEAFF. CDR3 nucleotide sequence: TGTGCCAGCAGCCGCCGGGACCAGGATGAAGCTTTCTTT.